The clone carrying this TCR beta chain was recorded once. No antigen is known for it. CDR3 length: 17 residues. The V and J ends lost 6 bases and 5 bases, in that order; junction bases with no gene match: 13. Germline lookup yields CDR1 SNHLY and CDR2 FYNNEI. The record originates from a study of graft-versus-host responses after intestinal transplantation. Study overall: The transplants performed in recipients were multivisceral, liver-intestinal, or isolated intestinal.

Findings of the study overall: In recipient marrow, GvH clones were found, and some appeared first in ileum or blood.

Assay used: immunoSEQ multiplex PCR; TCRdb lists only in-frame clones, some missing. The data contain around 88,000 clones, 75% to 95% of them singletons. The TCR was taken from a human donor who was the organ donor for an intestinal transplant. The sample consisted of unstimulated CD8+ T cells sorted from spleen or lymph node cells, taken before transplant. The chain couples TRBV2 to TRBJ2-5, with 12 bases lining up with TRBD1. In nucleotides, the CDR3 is TGTGCCAGCAGCCTCAAGGGACAGGGGGCCGACGGGGAGACCCAGTACTTC. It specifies CASSLKGQGADGETQYF.